One sample yielded the 8 T cell receptor beta chains listed below, sequenced in a study of cytomegalovirus exposure and HLA in healthy donors. This PCR relied on a set of 60 Vbeta primers and 13 Jbeta primers. Clones were read by immunoSEQ multiplex PCR, and TCRdb kept only the in-frame ones, dropping some. The sample consists of 100,000 to 150,000 clones, 75% to 80% of them appearing once. Sequenced material: PBMCs. The source of these receptors is a man aged 40-49 years in good health and CMV-seronegative.

Of note for this clone: Other nucleotide sequences in the sample specify the same CDR3. The V gene is TRBV19, the J gene TRBJ2-7; TRBD1 matches at 9 bases. The CDR3 loop spans 14 amino acids. With 5 bases clipped from V and 3 bases from J, the junction kept 5 bases outside the gene matches. Germline loops: CDR1 LNHDA, CDR2 SQIVND (reference sequence). This CDR3 reads CASSSGTGSYEQYF. CDR3 nucleotides: TGTGCCAGTAGTTCCGGGACAGGGAGCTACGAGCAGTACTTC.

The CDR3 DNA sequence: TGTGCCAGCAGCCCCCGTGAGAGCTTCGGAAACACCATATATTTT. This gives the protein CASSPRESFGNTIYF. The chain joins TRBV11-1 to TRBJ1-3; D is unresolved. CDR3 length: 15 residues. Trimming shortened V by 5 bases and J by 4 bases, and 15 bases separated the two germline ends. Germline CDR1 reads SGHAT; CDR2 reads FQDESV (reference sequence).

There are a few counts of this clone. The chain carries TRBV4-2 and TRBJ2-7; 7 positions match TRBD1. The CDR3 runs 16 residues. From germline, CDR1 is LGHNA and CDR2 YNFKEQ. The junction had 6 bases not matched to a gene; V was cut back by 1 base and J by 0 bases. CDR3 protein: CASSQGSRDSSYEQYF. The CDR3, as DNA: TGTGCCAGCAGCCAAGGGAGTAGGGACAGCTCCTACGAGCAGTACTTC.

This rearrangement joins TRBV19 to TRBJ1-5; 7 positions match TRBD1. The CDR3 has 23 residues. Trimming cost V 3 bases and J 0 bases; bases outside gene matches: 26. Germline-derived CDR1 and CDR2 are LNHDA and SQIVND (reference sequence). Here the CDR3 DNA reads TGTGCCAGTAGTATTGAACGACAGGGCCGAGAGTTTCTTATCCCATATAGCAATCAGCCCCAGCATTTT. Translating gives CASSIERQGREFLIPYSNQPQHF.

The V call is TRBV28, the J call TRBJ1-4, with 9 bases fitting TRBD1. Germline values: CDR1 MDHEN, CDR2 SYDVKM. CDR3 size: 14 residues. The V segment lost 9 bases and the J segment 13 bases; nucleotides outside the gene matches: 15. The CDR3 here is CASQDRGKRVGLFF. The DNA of the CDR3 is TGTGCCAGTCAGGACAGGGGCAAAAGAGTGGGACTGTTTTTT.

V and J are TRBV5-1 and TRBJ1-4; D possibly corresponds to TRBD1 (6 bases). Trimming left V 4 bases short and J 3 bases short, with 13 bases between. Germline values: CDR1 SGHRS, CDR2 YFSETQ. The CDR3 has 15 amino acids. The CDR3 protein is CASSKNRVSNEKLFF. CDR3 nucleotides: TGCGCCAGCAGCAAGAACAGGGTGTCTAATGAAAAACTGTTTTTT.

The V call is TRBV6-1, the J call TRBJ1-1; tentatively, D is TRBD1 (5 bases). Germline lookup yields CDR1 MNHNS and CDR2 SASEGT. The CDR3 is 15 residues long. The ends were cut back, 5 bases at V and 6 bases at J, with 19 bases in the middle. CDR3 DNA sequence: TGTGCCAGCAGTTCTTACAGGTTCGGAAGCGCTGAAGCTTTCTTT. Amino acid sequence: CASSSYRFGSAEAFF.

V gene TRBV7-9 combines with J gene TRBJ2-7; D remains unclear. V was shortened by 1 base and J by 3 bases, with 7 bases between the two germline ends. Germline lookup yields CDR1 SEHNR and CDR2 FQNEAQ (reference sequence). The CDR3 length is 13 residues. The CDR3 DNA reads TGTGCCAGCAGCTTAGGTGCAGTCTACGAGCAGTACTTC. The encoded protein is CASSLGAVYEQYF.